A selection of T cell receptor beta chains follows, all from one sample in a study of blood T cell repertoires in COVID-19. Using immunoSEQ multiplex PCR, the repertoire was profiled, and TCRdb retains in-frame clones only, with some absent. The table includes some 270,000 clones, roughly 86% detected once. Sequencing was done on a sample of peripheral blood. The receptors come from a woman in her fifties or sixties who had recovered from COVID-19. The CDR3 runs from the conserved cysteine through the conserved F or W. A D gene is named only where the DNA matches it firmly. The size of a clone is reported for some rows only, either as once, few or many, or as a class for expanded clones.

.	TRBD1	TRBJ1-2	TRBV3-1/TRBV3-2	CASSHQTGGLYGYTF	TGTGCCAGCAGCCATCAGACAGGGGGGCTCTATGGCTACACCTTC
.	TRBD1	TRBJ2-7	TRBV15	CATSTSLTGALYEQYF	TGTGCCACCAGCACCTCCCTCACAGGGGCCCTCTACGAGCAGTACTTC
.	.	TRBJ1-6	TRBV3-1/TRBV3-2	CASSQVPDSYNSPLHF	TGTGCCAGCAGCCAAGTTCCAGACTCCTATAATTCACCCCTCCACTTT
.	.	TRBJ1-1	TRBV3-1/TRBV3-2	CASSQPGTAEAFF	TGTGCCAGCAGCCAACCCGGGACTGCTGAAGCTTTCTTT
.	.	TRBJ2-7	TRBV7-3	CASSPGGTYEQYF	TGTGCCAGCAGCCCCGGGGGAACCTACGAGCAGTACTTC
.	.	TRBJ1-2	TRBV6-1	CASSEDRVSYGYTF	TGTGCCAGCAGTGAAGATCGGGTGAGCTATGGCTACACCTTC
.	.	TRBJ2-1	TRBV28	CASSLSVQSSYNEQFF	TGTGCCAGCAGTTTATCGGTACAGAGCTCCTACAATGAGCAGTTCTTC
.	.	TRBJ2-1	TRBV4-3	CASSQEGVMGLGEQFF	TGCGCCAGCAGCCAAGAAGGTGTGATGGGCCTCGGTGAGCAGTTCTTC
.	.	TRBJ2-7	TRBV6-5	CASSQWRTEYF	TGTGCCAGCAGCCAGTGGCGGACAGAGTACTTC
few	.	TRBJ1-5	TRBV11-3	CASSLVGRGKRNQPQHF	TGTGCCAGCAGCTTAGTCGGGAGGGGCAAGCGCAATCAGCCCCAGCATTTT
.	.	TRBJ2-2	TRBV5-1	CASSLSTRGDTGELFF	TGCGCCAGCAGCTTGTCAACCAGGGGAGACACCGGGGAGCTGTTTTTT
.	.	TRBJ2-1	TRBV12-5	CASGPGKFRSEQFF	TGTGCTAGTGGTCCCGGGAAGTTCAGGAGTGAGCAGTTCTTC
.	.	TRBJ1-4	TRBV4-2	CASSLGGEATNEKLFF	TGTGCCAGCAGCCTAGGGGGGGAGGCAACTAATGAAAAACTGTTTTTT
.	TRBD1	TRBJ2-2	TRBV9	CASSTRQGPGGELFF	TGTGCCAGCAGCACCCGACAGGGCCCCGGCGGGGAGCTGTTTTTT
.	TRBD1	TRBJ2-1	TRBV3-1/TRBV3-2	CASSQSGTGPRKQFF	TGTGCCAGCAGCCAATCCGGGACAGGGCCCCGTAAGCAGTTCTTC
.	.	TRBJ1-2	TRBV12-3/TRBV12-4	CASSKGQRDGYTF	TGTGCCAGCAGTAAAGGACAGAGGGATGGCTACACCTTC
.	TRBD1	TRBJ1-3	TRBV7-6	CASSHGQGGTIYF	TGTGCCAGCAGCCACGGACAGGGAGGCACCATATATTTT
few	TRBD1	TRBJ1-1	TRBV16	CASSLGQGSEAFF	TGTGCCAGCAGCCTCGGACAGGGGTCTGAAGCTTTCTTT
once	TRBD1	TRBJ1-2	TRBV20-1	CSASHAGGQGVYGYTF	TGCAGTGCTAGTCACGCTGGCGGACAGGGGGTATATGGCTACACCTTC
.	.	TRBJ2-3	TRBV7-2	CASTLGAPGSTDTQYF	TGTGCCAGCACCCTGGGGGCCCCGGGGAGCACAGATACGCAGTATTTT
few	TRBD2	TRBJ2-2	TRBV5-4	CASSLGNREAGELFF	TGTGCCAGCAGCTTGGGTAATCGGGAGGCCGGGGAGCTGTTTTTT
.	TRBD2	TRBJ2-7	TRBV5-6	CASSGAGPTFSYEQYF	TGTGCCAGCAGCGGAGCGGGACCGACTTTCTCCTACGAGCAGTACTTC
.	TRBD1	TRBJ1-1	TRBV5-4	CASSLRDRAEAFF	TGTGCCAGCAGCCTCAGAGACAGGGCTGAAGCTTTCTTT
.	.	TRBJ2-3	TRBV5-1	CASSLERGSTDTQYF	TGCGCCAGCAGCTTGGAACGGGGGAGCACAGATACGCAGTATTTT
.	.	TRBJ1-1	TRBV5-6	CASSFINTEAFF	TGTGCCAGCAGCTTTATCAACACTGAAGCTTTCTTT
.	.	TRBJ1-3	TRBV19	CASSTPGIAGNTIYF	TGTGCCAGTAGTACCCCAGGGATAGCTGGAAACACCATATATTTT
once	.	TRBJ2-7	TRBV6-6	CASSEKNLYEQYF	TGTGCCAGCAGTGAGAAAAACCTCTACGAGCAGTACTTC
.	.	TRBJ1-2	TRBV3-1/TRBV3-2	CASSQVRARYGYTF	TGTGCCAGCAGCCAAGTGCGGGCTCGGTATGGCTACACCTTC
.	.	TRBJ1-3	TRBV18	CASSPESPGGSGNTIYF	TGTGCCAGCTCACCAGAAAGTCCGGGGGGCTCTGGAAACACCATATATTTT
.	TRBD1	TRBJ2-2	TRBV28	CASSFLDRDTGELFF	TGTGCCAGCAGTTTCCTGGACAGGGACACCGGGGAGCTGTTTTTT
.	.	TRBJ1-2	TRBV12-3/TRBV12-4	CASSYREGYGYTF	TGTGCCAGCAGTTACAGGGAGGGCTATGGCTACACCTTC
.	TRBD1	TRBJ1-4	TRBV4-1	CASSQKGARNEKLFF	TGCGCCAGCAGCCAAAAGGGGGCTCGAAATGAAAAACTGTTTTTT
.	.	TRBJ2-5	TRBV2	CASSESPTWYF	TGTGCCAGCAGTGAAAGCCCCACCTGGTACTTC
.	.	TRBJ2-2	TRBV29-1	CSVEGPSYGTGELFF	TGCAGCGTTGAAGGTCCTAGTTATGGGACCGGGGAGCTGTTTTTT
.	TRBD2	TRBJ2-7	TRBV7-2	CASSANSGVLSYEQYF	TGTGCCAGCAGCGCTAATAGCGGGGTACTCTCCTACGAGCAGTACTTC
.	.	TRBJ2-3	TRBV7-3	CASSLTSSLTDTQYF	TGTGCCAGCAGCTTGACTTCTTCCCTCACAGATACGCAGTATTTT
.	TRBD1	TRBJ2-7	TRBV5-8	CASSPGQERSYEQYF	TGTGCCAGCAGCCCAGGACAGGAAAGATCCTACGAGCAGTACTTC
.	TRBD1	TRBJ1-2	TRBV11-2	CASSLVGQTYGYTF	TGTGCCAGCAGCTTAGTGGGACAGACCTATGGCTACACCTTC
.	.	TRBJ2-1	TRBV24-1	CATGGPSDGVSSYNEQFF	TGTGCCACCGGTGGCCCATCGGACGGGGTGAGCTCCTACAATGAGCAGTTCTTC
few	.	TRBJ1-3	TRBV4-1	CASSQVIAYSGNTIYF	TGCGCCAGCAGCCAAGTAATTGCCTACTCTGGAAACACCATATATTTT
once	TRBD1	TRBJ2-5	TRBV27	CASSLGPGGQETQYF	TGTGCCAGCAGTTTGGGTCCAGGGGGCCAAGAGACCCAGTACTTC
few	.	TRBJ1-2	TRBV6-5	CASSRGESYGYTF	TGTGCCAGCAGCCGTGGGGAGAGTTATGGCTACACCTTC
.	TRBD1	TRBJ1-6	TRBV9	CASSGDRGGLIGSPLHF	TGTGCCAGCAGCGGGGACAGGGGGGGTTTGATAGGTTCACCCCTCCACTTT
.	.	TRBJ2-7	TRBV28	CASSSPGSSYEQYF	TGTGCCAGCAGTTCCCCAGGGTCCTCCTACGAGCAGTACTTC
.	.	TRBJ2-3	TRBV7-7	CASSLVIADTQYF	TGTGCTAGCAGCTTAGTTATAGCGGATACGCAGTATTTT
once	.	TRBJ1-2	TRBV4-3	CASSQDNGARTF	TGCGCCAGCAGCCAAGATAATGGGGCCCGGACCTTC
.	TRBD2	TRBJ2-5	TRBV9	CASSALAGGQSETQYF	TGTGCCAGCAGCGCTTTGGCGGGGGGCCAATCAGAGACCCAGTACTTC
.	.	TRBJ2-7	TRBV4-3	CASSQDQRQARQYF	TGCGCCAGCAGCCAAGATCAACGACAGGCCAGGCAGTACTTC
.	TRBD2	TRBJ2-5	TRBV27	CASSWRGTETQYF	TGTGCCAGCAGTTGGCGGGGGACGGAGACCCAGTACTTC
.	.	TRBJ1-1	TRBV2	CASSEVGSGTEAFF	TGTGCCAGCAGTGAAGTAGGATCGGGTACTGAAGCTTTCTTT
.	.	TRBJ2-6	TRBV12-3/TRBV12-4	CASSSGANVLTF	TGTGCCTCTTCAAGCGGGGCCAACGTCCTGACTTTC
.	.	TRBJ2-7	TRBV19	CASSNGGISYEQYF	TGTGCCAGTAGTAACGGGGGAATCTCCTACGAGCAGTACTTC
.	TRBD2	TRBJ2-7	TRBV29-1	CSVVYWASGGAYEQYF	TGCAGCGTTGTGTATTGGGCTAGCGGGGGGGCCTACGAGCAGTACTTC
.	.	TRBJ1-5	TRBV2	CASQGGGRNQPQHF	TGTGCCAGCCAGGGTGGTGGACGCAATCAGCCCCAGCATTTT
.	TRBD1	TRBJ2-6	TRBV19	CASRDRGSGANVLTF	TGTGCCAGTAGAGACAGGGGATCTGGGGCCAACGTCCTGACTTTC
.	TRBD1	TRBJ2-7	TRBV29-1	CSVQGAGEQYF	TGCAGCGTGCAGGGGGCGGGTGAGCAGTACTTC
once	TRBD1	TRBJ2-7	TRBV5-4	CASSPPLTGEREQYF	TGTGCCAGCAGCCCCCCCCTGACAGGGGAGAGGGAGCAGTACTTC
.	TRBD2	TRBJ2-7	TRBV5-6	CASSYSGGLNEQYF	TGTGCCAGCAGCTATTCGGGGGGGCTCAACGAGCAGTACTTC
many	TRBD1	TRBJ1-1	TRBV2	CASSLRQGVGPFF	TGTGCCAGCAGCCTTCGACAGGGGGTTGGGCCTTTCTTT
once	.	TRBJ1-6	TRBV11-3	CASSLGRNSPLHF	TGTGCCAGCAGCTTAGGTCGGAATTCACCCCTCCACTTT